The 25 T cell receptor beta chains in this list originate from one sample, sequenced in a study of cytomegalovirus exposure and HLA in healthy donors. 13 Jbeta primers and 60 Vbeta primers were used for the PCR. Profiled with immunoSEQ multiplex PCR; TCRdb holds only in-frame clones, not every one. The sample includes 150,000 to 200,000 clones, roughly 79% of them seen just once. The sample taken for sequencing was PBMCs. These receptor sequences come from a woman in her fifties or sixties in good health and CMV-seronegative.

The J gene is TRBJ1-1, the V gene TRBV7-9, with 7 bases matching TRBD1. J lost 1 base, V lost 5 bases, and 4 bases had no gene match. From germline, CDR1 is SEHNR and CDR2 FQNEAQ (reference sequence). CDR3 length equals 14 residues. The CDR3 sequence is CASSQGGQNTEAFF. For the CDR3, the DNA is TGTGCCAGCAGCCAGGGGGGACAGAACACTGAAGCTTTCTTT.

The CDR3 sequence: CASRRTQGIFTEAFF. DNA for the CDR3: TGTGCCAGCAGACGGACCCAGGGGATATTCACTGAAGCTTTCTTT. The rearrangement uses TRBV2 and TRBJ1-1; D is possibly TRBD1 (6 bases). Germline assignment: CDR1 SNHLY and CDR2 FYNNEI. Trimming removed 6 bases at V and 4 bases at J, with 18 bases between. The CDR3 has 15 residues. The full variable domain, in which reference TRBV2 and TRBJ1-1 provide the parts outside the CDR3, is EPEVTQTPSHQVTQMGQEVILRCVPISNHLYFYWYRQILGQKVEFLVSFYNNEISEKSEIFDDQFSVERPDGSNFTLKIRSTKLEDSAMYFCASRRTQGIFTEAFFGQGTRLTVV.

The rearrangement joins TRBV6-1 to TRBJ2-5, with D uncertain. The CDR3 runs to 13 residues. Germline CDR1 is MNHNS and CDR2 is SASEGT. With 6 bases removed from V and 1 base from J, the gap between germline ends came to 9 bases. The CDR3: CASSPTFQETQYF. The CDR3 DNA reads TGTGCCAGCAGCCCGACATTCCAAGAGACCCAGTACTTC.

This clone has a single count. The chain employs TRBV7-9 and TRBJ2-7, with a tentative D call TRBD2 (5 bases). Trimming removed 0 bases from V and 2 bases from J, with 8 bases in between. Germline-derived CDR1 and CDR2 are SEHNR and FQNEAQ (reference sequence). The CDR3 has 14 residues. The CDR3 sequence is CASSLATGTYEQYF. The CDR3 DNA sequence: TGTGCCAGCAGCTTAGCCACGGGGACCTACGAGCAGTACTTC.

This chain joins TRBV9 and TRBJ1-2; the D gene is possibly TRBD1 (5 bases). The CDR3 loop spans 14 amino acids. The germline CDR1 and CDR2 sequences are SGDLS and YYNGEE. V was shortened by 4 bases and J by 3 bases, with 13 bases between the two germline ends. Here the CDR3 DNA reads TGTGCCAGCAGCCCAGATGACAGCTACTATGGCTACACCTTC. Encoded protein: CASSPDDSYYGYTF.

This clone was observed a single time. The chain carries TRBV7-3 and TRBJ1-1; 7 bases align to TRBD1. Germline trimming cut 4 bases from V and 4 bases from J; bases unmatched to any gene: 6. The CDR3 sequence is 14 residues long. CDR1 SGHTA and CDR2 FQGTGA come from the germline V gene. This CDR3 reads CASSSRGGITEAFF. DNA of the CDR3: TGTGCCAGCAGCTCGCGAGGGGGCATCACTGAAGCTTTCTTT.

Written as DNA, the CDR3 is TGTGCCAGCACCACATCCCAAAATTTCCAAGAGACCCAGTACTTC. This codes for CASTTSQNFQETQYF. This chain connects TRBV28 to TRBJ2-5, with D hard to call. CDR1 is MDHEN and CDR2 is SYDVKM in the germline V gene. The CDR3 is 15 residues long. The V end was cut by 7 bases, the J end by 1 base, with 16 bases between.

This chain connects TRBV4-3 to TRBJ2-3; 13 nucleotides align to TRBD2. This CDR3 is built from 18 residues. Trimming at V came to 0 bases and at J to 3 bases, leaving 6 bases not matched to a gene. CDR1 is LGHNA, CDR2 YSLEER, per germline. This chain's CDR3 is CASSQDRGLAGFTDTQYF. The CDR3 nucleotides are TGCGCCAGCAGCCAAGATCGGGGACTAGCGGGATTTACAGATACGCAGTATTTT.

This clone was seen more than once but under ten times. The CDR3 coding sequence is TGTGCCAGCAGCTTGGCGACTGTCGGAAAACTGTTTTTT. Its protein product is CASSLATVGKLFF. This chain connects TRBV5-4 to TRBJ1-4; D call uncertain. This CDR3 spans 13 amino acids. Germline values: CDR1 SGHNT, CDR2 YYREEE (reference sequence). V was clipped by 0 bases and J by 10 bases, with 10 bases between them.

The genes are TRBV27 and TRBJ2-5; D gene unclear. The CDR3 consists of 14 residues. Looked up from germline, CDR1 is MNHEY and CDR2 is SMNVEV (reference sequence). V lost 6 bases, J lost 2 bases, and 13 bases lay in between. In nucleotides, the CDR3 is TGTGCCAGCAGGAAAATTGCGTCTCAAGAGACCCAGTACTTC. Its translation is CASRKIASQETQYF.

This CDR3 reads CASSAVLAGGNTGELFF. CDR3 bases: TGTGCCAGCAGCGCTGTACTAGCGGGGGGAAACACCGGGGAGCTGTTTTTT. The gene calls are TRBV7-9 and TRBJ2-2; 12 bases are a match to TRBD2. The CDR3 length is 17 residues. V gave up 5 bases and J gave up 2 bases; unmatched junction bases: 6. Germline V gene lookup returns CDR1 SEHNR and CDR2 FQNEAQ (reference sequence).

The rearrangement links TRBV5-6 to TRBJ1-4; weak D call: TRBD1 (6 bases). CDR1 is SGHDT, CDR2 YYEEEE, per germline. The V gene lost 0 bases and the J gene lost 3 bases, with 9 bases spanning the gap. This CDR3 has 15 residues. The CDR3 here is CASSLGGTSNEKLFF. The CDR3 region has the DNA TGTGCCAGCAGCTTGGGTGGGACATCTAATGAAAAACTGTTTTTT.

The chain has TRBV5-4 and TRBJ2-5; the D gene is possibly TRBD1 (6 bases). Germline CDR1 reads SGHNT; CDR2 reads YYREEE (reference sequence). The CDR3 has 16 amino acids. The germline V and J ends were trimmed by 0 bases and 2 bases, with 14 bases remaining between them. The CDR3 reads CASSLEGHYSQETQYF. The CDR3 DNA follows: TGTGCCAGCAGCTTGGAGGGACATTACAGTCAAGAGACCCAGTACTTC.

This chain connects TRBV11-2 to TRBJ1-6, with D unresolved. V dropped 5 bases and J dropped 8 bases, with 13 bases sitting between them. Germline V gene data show CDR1 as SGHAT and CDR2 as FQNNGV. The CDR3 loop spans 14 amino acids. The CDR3 sequence: CASSPRLADSPLHF. In DNA form, the CDR3 reads TGTGCCAGCAGCCCTAGGTTGGCCGATTCACCCCTCCACTTT.

The chain couples TRBV9 to TRBJ2-7; TRBD2 matches 8 bases. The germline V gene encodes CDR1 SGDLS and CDR2 YYNGEE. The CDR3 extends over 16 amino acids. Trimming at V came to 0 bases and at J to 5 bases, leaving 10 bases not matched to a gene. The CDR3 sequence: CASSVDGGGISNEQYF. In DNA, the CDR3 is TGTGCCAGCAGCGTAGACGGCGGGGGGATTTCTAACGAGCAGTACTTC.

The rearrangement uses TRBV9 and TRBJ2-5; 13 positions agree with TRBD2. V lost 0 bases to trimming and J lost 5 bases; unmatched junction nucleotides: 10. Germline CDR1 SGDLS, CDR2 YYNGEE. The length of the CDR3 is 18 residues. CDR3 amino acids: CASSVGSLAGGPTETQYF. In DNA, the CDR3 is TGTGCCAGCAGCGTAGGCTCACTAGCGGGGGGGCCTACTGAGACCCAGTACTTC.

The chain has TRBV19 and TRBJ2-1, with TRBD1 matching over 11 bases. The CDR3 has 15 residues. Trimming removed 6 bases from V and 8 bases from J; junction bases left unmatched: 9. Germline V gives CDR1 LNHDA, CDR2 SQIVND (reference sequence). CDR3 sequence: CASSDWTGGLDEQFF. The CDR3 nucleotides read TGTGCCAGTAGCGACTGGACAGGGGGCTTGGATGAGCAGTTCTTC. The full variable domain, rest sourced from reference TRBV19 and TRBJ2-1, is DGGITQSPKYLFRKEGQNVTLSCEQNLNHDAMYWYRQDPGQGLRLIYYSQIVNDFQKGDIAEGYSVSREKKESFPLTVTSAQKNPTAFYLCASSDWTGGLDEQFFGPGTRLTVL.

Regarding this clone: An end of the junction does not agree with germline; a read error may underlie this. V and J are TRBV2 and TRBJ1-3; TRBD1 matches at 7 bases. Germline assignment: CDR1 SNHLY and CDR2 FYNNEI. This CDR3 region has 14 residues. CDR3 amino acids: CASTGTASGNTTYF. The CDR3 coding sequence is TGTGCCAGCACCGGGACAGCCTCTGGAAACACCACATATTTT.

The J gene is TRBJ2-2, the V gene TRBV6-5, with a possible D match to TRBD2 (6 bases). CDR3 length: 16 amino acids. CDR1 MNHEY and CDR2 SVGAGI come from the germline V gene. Trimming removed 0 bases from V and 3 bases from J, with 11 bases in between. The CDR3 reads CASSYSYGTHTGELFF. The CDR3 nucleotides read TGTGCCAGCAGTTACTCTTACGGGACTCACACCGGGGAGCTGTTTTTT.

The V gene is TRBV28, the J gene TRBJ2-4, with 12 bases lining up with TRBD2. Germline V CDR1 and CDR2: MDHEN, SYDVKM. Unmatched junction bases numbered 9, after V lost 2 bases and J lost 4 bases. CDR3 length equals 18 residues. Written as DNA, the CDR3 is TGTGCCAGCAGTTTACTCATACTAGCGGGAGGAAAAAAAAACATTCAGTACTTC. The encoded protein is CASSLLILAGGKKNIQYF.

This clone showed up just a few times. This chain joins TRBV29-1 and TRBJ2-1; D not resolved. V lost 7 bases and J lost 5, with 9 bases in between. Germline lookup yields CDR1 SQVTM and CDR2 ANQGSEA. The CDR3 covers 11 residues. The CDR3 bases are TGCAGCGCCAACGCGGACAATGAGCAGTTCTTC. Its protein is CSANADNEQFF.

V usage is TRBV7-2 and J usage is TRBJ2-1; D is uncertain. The CDR3 extends over 12 amino acids. The germline gives CDR1 SGHTA, CDR2 FQGNSA. V gave up 3 bases and J gave up 9 bases, with 9 bases separating them. The CDR3 DNA reads as TGTGCCAGCAGCTTTTATCCCGTTGAGCAGTTCTTC. Amino acid sequence: CASSFYPVEQFF. The full variable domain, its missing parts supplied by reference TRBV7-2 and TRBJ2-1, is GAGVSQSPSNKVTEKGKDVELRCDPISGHTALYWYRQSLGQGLEFLIYFQGNSAPDKSGLPSDRFSAERTGGSVSTLTIQRTQQEDSAVYLCASSFYPVEQFFGPGTRLTVL.

The gene calls are TRBV29-1 and TRBJ2-6, with D unresolved. The CDR3 has 13 amino acids. Germline CDR1 SQVTM, CDR2 ANQGSEA. With 5 bases removed from V and 2 bases from J, the gap between germline ends came to 7 bases. The CDR3, as DNA: TGCAGCGTTATCGGTGCTGGGGCCAACGTCCTGACTTTC. It is translated as CSVIGAGANVLTF.

This chain links TRBV6-5 with TRBJ2-7; D might be TRBD1 (5 bases). Trimming took off 4 bases at V and 3 bases at J, with 10 bases between the two ends. Germline values: CDR1 MNHEY, CDR2 SVGAGI. The CDR3 is 13 residues long. CDR3 nucleotide sequence: TGTGCCAGCAGTTCTGGACAAAACTACGAGCAGTACTTC. Translating it yields CASSSGQNYEQYF.

The chain recombines TRBV15 with TRBJ2-3; D remains unclear. Germline V gene data show CDR1 as LNHNV and CDR2 as YYDKDF (reference sequence). The CDR3 has 14 residues. Trimming removed 0 bases at V and 7 bases at J, with 11 bases between. The CDR3 sequence is CATSRELKINTQYF. CDR3 nucleotide sequence: TGTGCCACCAGCAGAGAACTTAAAATTAATACGCAGTATTTT.